These 4 T cell receptor beta chains came from one sample sequenced in a study of breast tumors, draining lymph nodes, adjacent tissues. Breast cancer patients provided tissue from their axillary draining lymph nodes. Using its own MiXCR run on the multiplex PCR reads, TCRdb lists one record per CDR3 protein. The sample has around 230,000 distinct CDR3 sequences, 32% seen once. The sequenced sample was axillary lymph node tissue. Every receptor here comes from a female donor with breast cancer. Some clones in this sample may be carry-over from other donors' samples.

This clonotype was observed a few times. This may come from a read error, since a much larger clone is one base off. This chain connects TRBV6-1 to TRBJ1-6; D is uncertain. This CDR3 contains 13 residues. Germline V lookup: CDR1 MNHNS, CDR2 SASEGT. The V end was cut by 6 bases, the J end by 10 bases, with 13 bases between. The CDR3 DNA sequence: TGTGCCAGCAGGCCCTCTACAGCCTCACCCCTCCACTTT. This gives the protein CASRPSTASPLHF.

This chain joins TRBV7-9 and TRBJ2-5; 10 nucleotides line up with TRBD2. This CDR3 is 14 amino acids long. Germline CDR1 SEHNR, CDR2 FQNEAQ (reference sequence). V lost 5 bases and J lost 7; bases outside the gene matches: 7. The CDR3 coding sequence is TGTGCCAGCAGCGTCGGGACTAGCGTTGGGACCCAGTACTTC. It encodes CASSVGTSVGTQYF.

This clonotype has a count of ten or more. This chain connects TRBV14 to TRBJ2-6; no definite D call. CDR1 and CDR2 from the germline V gene are SGHDN and FVKESK. This CDR3 is built from 11 residues. V was pared by 3 bases and J by 7 bases, with 1 base between. CDR3 DNA: TGTGCCAGCAGCCACGCCAACGTCCTGACTTTC. The encoded protein is CASSHANVLTF.

This clonotype was observed many times. The rearrangement links TRBV20-1 to TRBJ2-3; D remains unclear. In germline, CDR1 is DFQATT, CDR2 SNEGSKA (reference sequence). Deletions cut 5 bases from V and 4 bases from J, with 7 bases between. The CDR3 spans 11 residues. DNA for the CDR3: TGCAGTGCTGAGGATGCAGATACGCAGTATTTT. Its protein is CSAEDADTQYF.